The source of this TCR beta chain is a study of blood T cell repertoires in COVID-19. Study information: COVID-19 samples collected from the United States, Italy and Spain covered acute and convalescent phases.

Authors' analysis steps: Reference gene primer amplification in the assay estimated nucleated cell counts. Repertoires were generated with immunoSEQ multiplex PCR, while TCRdb's copy carries only in-frame clones and drops some. Clone size and V and J calls were adopted from that table, with D and trimming inferred from the DNA. The sample yields approximately 74,000 clones, 85% to 90% seen once. The clonotype originates from a woman in her fifties or sixties with acute or convalescent COVID-19. Sequencing was carried out using peripheral blood.

Here the CDR3 DNA reads TGTGCCAGCAGTTCATCTGGGACAGGGACCCCAGATACGCAGTATTTT. It is translated as CASSSSGTGTPDTQYF. This chain links TRBV6-2 or TRBV6-3 with TRBJ2-3; 9 bases agree with TRBD1. The germline gives CDR1 MNHEY, CDR2 SVGEGT. The CDR3 is 16 amino acids. Germline trimming cut 4 bases from V and 4 bases from J; bases unmatched to any gene: 9.